The 21 T cell receptor beta chains reported below all come from one sample, sequenced in a study of blood T cell repertoires in COVID-19. Sequencing used immunoSEQ multiplex PCR; TCRdb keeps in-frame clones, though not all of them. The sample yields approximately 160,000 clones, around nine tenths seen once. Input material: peripheral blood. Receptors were obtained from a man in his fifties with acute or convalescent COVID-19.

V is TRBV4-1 and J is TRBJ1-3, with 9 bases fitting TRBD1. The CDR3 is 16 residues long. The V gene end was trimmed by 0 bases and the J gene end by 4 bases; junction bases not matched to a gene: 4. Germline-derived CDR1 and CDR2 are MGHRA and YSYEKL. Here the CDR3 reads CASSQEGQGFGNTIYF. Here the CDR3 DNA reads TGCGCCAGCAGCCAAGAGGGACAGGGCTTCGGAAACACCATATATTTT.

This rearrangement joins TRBV3-1 (or the pseudogene TRBV3-2) to TRBJ1-2; the match to TRBD1 covers 10 bases. Germline V CDR1 and CDR2: LGHDT, YNNKEL (reference sequence). Trimming removed 4 bases from V and 5 bases from J; junction bases left unmatched: 7. This CDR3 contains 15 residues. This CDR3 is CASSRSGTGEYGYTF. DNA for the CDR3: TGTGCCAGCAGCCGTTCCGGGACAGGGGAGTATGGCTACACCTTC.

The chain has TRBV15 and TRBJ1-6, with TRBD1 matching 8 bases. V shed 0 bases and J 9 bases; nucleotides not matched to a gene: 4. Germline lookup yields CDR1 LNHNV and CDR2 YYDKDF (reference sequence). The CDR3 has 15 amino acids. The CDR3 DNA is TGTGCCACCAGCAGAGATGGGACAGGTACTTCACCCCTCCACTTT. This encodes CATSRDGTGTSPLHF. Looking up the rest from reference TRBV15 and TRBJ1-6 gives the full variable domain: DAMVIQNPRYQVTQFGKPVTLSCSQTLNHNVMYWYQQKSSQAPKLLFHYYDKDFNNEADTPDNFQSRRPNTSFCFLDIRSPGLGDTAMYLCATSRDGTGTSPLHFGNGTRLTVT.

Concerning this clone: No conserved phenylalanine or tryptophan ends this CDR3, so it is likely a read error. This sequence joins TRBV7-3 and TRBJ1-6; D is unresolved. This CDR3 is 14 amino acids long. The V end was cut by 3 bases, the J end by 10 bases, with 13 bases between. Germline CDR1 reads SGHTA; CDR2 reads FQGTGA. The CDR3 loop is CASSFKGGGSPLHL. The CDR3 region has the DNA TGTGCCAGCAGCTTTAAAGGCGGTGGCTCACCCCTCCACCTT.

The genes are TRBV5-6 and TRBJ2-5; 7 nucleotides match TRBD1. The CDR3 is 16 residues long. V lost 4 bases to trimming and J lost 0 bases; unmatched junction nucleotides: 9. The germline CDR1 and CDR2 sequences are SGHDT and YYEEEE. In DNA form, the CDR3 reads TGTGCCAGCAGCGATCGCCGGGACAGCTACCAAGAGACCCAGTACTTC. Amino acids: CASSDRRDSYQETQYF.

The chain is built from TRBV7-9 and TRBJ2-2; 13 bases fit TRBD2. The CDR3 loop spans 18 amino acids. Per germline, CDR1 SEHNR and CDR2 FQNEAQ (reference sequence). Trimming at V came to 2 bases and at J to 7 bases, leaving 10 bases not matched to a gene. CDR3 residues: CASSLRWGTSGNFGELFF. CDR3 sequence (DNA): TGTGCCAGCAGCTTACGGTGGGGGACTAGCGGGAACTTCGGGGAGCTGTTTTTT.

The genes are TRBV7-9 and TRBJ2-6; weak D call: TRBD1 (6 bases). V was pared by 4 bases and J by 3 bases, with 13 bases between. Germline V CDR1 and CDR2: SEHNR, FQNEAQ (reference sequence). The CDR3 extends over 16 amino acids. CDR3 DNA sequence: TGTGCCAGCAGCTATGGACAGACTGGTGGGGCCAACGTCCTGACTTTC. Protein: CASSYGQTGGANVLTF. The whole variable domain, filled in from reference TRBV7-9 and TRBJ2-6, reads DTGVSQNPRHKITKRGQNVTFRCDPISEHNRLYWYRQTLGQGPEFLTYFQNEAQLEKSRLLSDRFSAERPKGSFSTLEIQRTEQGDSAMYLCASSYGQTGGANVLTFGAGSRLTVL.

CDR3 sequence: CATTVSAFRWDNEQFF. The CDR3 nucleotides are TGTGCCACCACCGTTTCGGCCTTCAGGTGGGACAATGAGCAGTTCTTC. The chain joins TRBV10-3 to TRBJ2-1; no reliable D call. Deletions cut 10 bases from V and 5 bases from J, with 24 bases between. The CDR3 is 16 amino acids. The germline CDR1 and CDR2 sequences are ENHRY and SYGVKD.

V is TRBV10-3 and J is TRBJ2-6; a weak D match, TRBD1 (5 bases). V gave up 7 bases and J gave up 4 bases, with 11 bases separating them. This CDR3 has 14 amino acids. The germline gives CDR1 ENHRY, CDR2 SYGVKD. The chain's CDR3 is CAITGLPGANVLTF. CDR3 coding DNA: TGTGCCATCACAGGGCTCCCCGGGGCCAACGTCCTGACTTTC.

This chain joins TRBV5-4 and TRBJ1-1; a weak D match, TRBD1 (6 bases). Germline assignment: CDR1 SGHNT and CDR2 YYREEE (reference sequence). V gave up 2 bases and J gave up 6 bases, with 11 bases separating them. The CDR3 has 13 amino acids. CDR3 nucleotide sequence: TGTGCCAGCAGCTTAGGACAGCAGGCTGAAGCTTTCTTT. It encodes CASSLGQQAEAFF.

This clone was seen a single time. V gene TRBV18 combines with J gene TRBJ1-2, with 8 positions matching TRBD1. Germline V gene sequence: CDR1 KGHSH, CDR2 LQKENI. The ends lost 0 bases at V and 7 bases at J; junction bases unmatched: 7. The length of the CDR3 is 15 residues. CDR3 residues: CASSPPVDRVGGYTF. The CDR3, as DNA: TGTGCCAGCTCACCACCCGTGGACAGGGTCGGTGGCTACACCTTC.

This chain uses TRBV6-5 with TRBJ1-5, with TRBD1 matching 7 bases. The CDR3 is 13 residues long. Germline V lookup: CDR1 MNHEY, CDR2 SVGAGI. Trimming removed 3 bases from V and 7 bases from J; junction bases left unmatched: 3. DNA for the CDR3: TGTGCCAGCAGTTATGACAGGGACCAGCCCCAGCATTTT. Its translation: CASSYDRDQPQHF.

This clone was seen a single time. The chain combines TRBV7-9 with TRBJ2-5; possible D gene TRBD1, 6 bases. Germline values: CDR1 SEHNR, CDR2 FQNEAQ (reference sequence). This CDR3 is built from 15 residues. The germline V and J ends were trimmed by 2 bases and 7 bases, with 17 bases remaining between them. In DNA form, the CDR3 reads TGTGCCAGCAGCTTATTCACAGGGCCCACCCGGACCCAGTACTTC. It encodes CASSLFTGPTRTQYF.

This chain links TRBV7-7 with TRBJ2-3; perhaps TRBD2 as D (6 bases). The length of the CDR3 is 15 residues. Trimming removed 5 bases at V and 3 bases at J, with 15 bases between. The germline gives CDR1 SSHAT, CDR2 FNYEAQ (reference sequence). For the CDR3, the DNA is TGTGCCAGCAGCGCGGGACTTCTCGGGACAGATACGCAGTATTTT. Translating it yields CASSAGLLGTDTQYF.

The CDR3 here is CASSAPGLETQYF. In nucleotides, the CDR3 is TGTGCCAGCAGCGCGCCCGGTTTGGAGACCCAGTACTTC. This rearrangement joins TRBV5-6 to TRBJ2-5; D not certain. The CDR3 extends over 13 amino acids. Germline V gene lookup returns CDR1 SGHDT and CDR2 YYEEEE. V was shortened by 4 bases and J by 5 bases, with 12 bases between the two germline ends.

The chain links TRBV7-6 to TRBJ2-4; 9 positions match TRBD1. Germline V gene sequence: CDR1 SGHVS, CDR2 FNYEAQ. The J segment lost 5 bases and the V segment lost 5 bases, leaving 10 bases of the junction unmatched. The CDR3 extends over 16 amino acids. This chain's CDR3 is CASSATKGQGENIQYF. CDR3 bases: TGTGCCAGCAGCGCCACGAAGGGACAGGGTGAAAACATTCAGTACTTC.

The chain employs TRBV14 and TRBJ1-1, with D uncertain. Trimming shortened V by 4 bases and J by 1 base, and 10 bases separated the two germline ends. Germline CDR1 and CDR2: SGHDN and FVKESK. The CDR3 consists of 14 residues. CDR3 loop: CASSRLGENTEAFF. CDR3 sequence (DNA): TGTGCCAGCAGCCGACTCGGGGAGAACACTGAAGCTTTCTTT.

V and J are TRBV27 and TRBJ2-3, with 14 nucleotides matching TRBD2. The germline V gene has CDR1 MNHEY and CDR2 SMNVEV (reference sequence). J lost 4 bases, V lost 5 bases, and 14 bases had no gene match. This CDR3 region has 19 residues. The DNA of the CDR3 is TGTGCCAGCAGTCTCATTCCCGGACTAGCGGGGGGCCCGGCAGATACGCAGTATTTT. It yields the protein CASSLIPGLAGGPADTQYF.

V is TRBV19 and J is TRBJ1-1, with D perhaps TRBD1 (6 bases). Germline CDR1 and CDR2: LNHDA and SQIVND (reference sequence). Between the trimmed V and J ends, which lost 6 bases and 2 bases, there was a span of 16 bases. The CDR3 extends over 15 amino acids. The CDR3 here is CASSHFQGFNTEAFF. CDR3 nucleotide sequence: TGTGCCAGTAGCCACTTTCAGGGGTTTAACACTGAAGCTTTCTTT.

The rearrangement uses TRBV6-7 and TRBJ2-7, with TRBD2 as a possible D gene (6 bases). TRBV6-7 is an ORF, and what it does is uncertain. This CDR3 has 10 amino acids. Deletions cut 7 bases from V and 7 bases from J, with 8 bases between. The CDR3 is CASTRGEQYV. CDR3 in DNA: TGTGCCAGCACCCGGGGGGAGCAGTACGTC.

The chain employs TRBV27 and TRBJ1-1; 8 nucleotides align to TRBD1. Germline values: CDR1 MNHEY, CDR2 SMNVEV (reference sequence). The junction had 5 bases not matched to a gene; V was cut back by 5 bases and J by 0 bases. There are 15 residues in the CDR3. The DNA of the CDR3 is TGTGCCAGCAGTCCCCTGGGACAGGTGAACACTGAAGCTTTCTTT. The encoded protein is CASSPLGQVNTEAFF.